This passage covers 10 T cell receptor beta chains from one sample sequenced in a study of PD-L1 blockade in urothelial cancer. Method: immunoSEQ multiplex PCR; TCRdb's copy keeps in-frame clones and lacks some. Counted here are about 95,000 clones, roughly 90% occurring once; the ten biggest clones make up under 2%. Time point here: pretreatment peripheral blood. Specimen: PBMCs, collected around atezolizumab (anti-PD-L1) treatment. These receptor sequences come from a man between 60 and 70 years old with urothelial cancer.

This clone was recorded once. V usage is TRBV9 and J usage is TRBJ2-5; TRBD2 aligns across 8 bases. CDR1 is SGDLS, CDR2 YYNGEE, per germline. The CDR3 sequence is 17 residues long. V trimming: 2 bases; J trimming: 0 bases; junction bases outside the gene matches: 9. CDR3 residues: CASSVGDGGGYQETQYF. The CDR3, as DNA: TGTGCCAGCAGCGTTGGCGACGGCGGGGGGTACCAAGAGACCCAGTACTTC.

The chain combines TRBV19 with TRBJ2-5; D may be TRBD1 (6 bases). V shed 3 bases and J shed 6 bases, with 17 bases lying between them. CDR1 is LNHDA and CDR2 is SQIVND in the germline V gene (reference sequence). The CDR3 totals 15 residues. The CDR3 is CASSMGRTAAQTQYF. CDR3 coding DNA: TGTGCCAGTAGTATGGGTAGGACAGCCGCCCAGACCCAGTACTTC.

The chain joins TRBV9 to TRBJ2-5, with 9 bases matching TRBD2. Germline V gene sequence: CDR1 SGDLS, CDR2 YYNGEE. The CDR3 runs 15 residues. Trimming cost V 1 base and J 3 bases; bases outside gene matches: 4. CDR3 nucleotides: TGTGCCAGCAGCGTAAGGGCTAGCGGGGAAGAGACCCAGTACTTC. It translates to CASSVRASGEETQYF.

The rearrangement links TRBV5-4 to TRBJ2-3; D possibly corresponds to TRBD2 (6 bases). This CDR3 contains 15 residues. V was clipped by 4 bases and J by 6 bases, with 18 bases between them. Germline CDR1 and CDR2: SGHNT and YYREEE (reference sequence). CDR3 nucleotides: TGTGCCAGCAGCGCCAGGACTACGCACACGGATACGCAGTATTTT. Translating gives CASSARTTHTDTQYF.

V gene TRBV4-2 combines with J gene TRBJ1-3; weak D call: TRBD1 (5 bases). Trimming left V 1 base short and J 0 bases short, with 7 bases between. The CDR3 has 15 amino acids. From germline, CDR1 is LGHNA and CDR2 YNFKEQ. In nucleotides, the CDR3 is TGTGCCAGCAGCCAAGGGACAATCTCTGGAAACACCATATATTTT. Amino acid sequence: CASSQGTISGNTIYF.

The chain joins TRBV7-3 to TRBJ2-5; 7 bases match TRBD2. Germline CDR1 is SGHTA and CDR2 is FQGTGA. V lost 5 bases and J lost 4; bases outside the gene matches: 4. This CDR3 has 13 residues. The CDR3: CASSTGLLETQYF. In nucleotides, the CDR3 is TGTGCCAGCAGCACGGGACTATTAGAGACCCAGTACTTC. Using reference TRBV7-3 and TRBJ2-5 for the parts outside the CDR3, the full variable domain is GAGVSQTPSNKVTEKGKYVELRCDPISGHTALYWYRQSLGQGPEFLIYFQGTGAADDSGLPNDRFFAVRPEGSVSTLKIQRTERGDSAVYLCASSTGLLETQYFGPGTRLLVL.

The V gene is TRBV4-2, the J gene TRBJ2-3, with 8 bases fitting TRBD1. The J segment lost 6 bases and the V segment lost 4 bases, leaving 6 bases of the junction unmatched. The CDR3 runs to 14 residues. The germline V gene has CDR1 LGHNA and CDR2 YNFKEQ. The DNA of the CDR3 is TGTGCCAGCAGCCCCGACAGGGGTATTGATACGCAGTATTTT. This gives the protein CASSPDRGIDTQYF.

The CDR3 nucleotides read TGCGCCAGCAGCATAGGACAGGAGAGAGAGACCCAGTACTTC. Protein sequence: CASSIGQERETQYF. V and J are TRBV4-1 and TRBJ2-5, with 7 bases that match TRBD1. CDR1 is MGHRA and CDR2 is YSYEKL in the germline V gene. CDR3 length equals 14 residues. The junction had 7 bases not matched to a gene; V was cut back by 5 bases and J by 4 bases.

The chain uses TRBV9 and TRBJ2-1; 10 positions agree with TRBD2. The CDR3 has 15 amino acids. CDR1 is SGDLS and CDR2 is YYNGEE in the germline V gene. Germline trimming cut 2 bases from V and 8 bases from J; bases unmatched to any gene: 7. The CDR3 loop is CASSVRVAGGDEQFF. For the CDR3, the DNA is TGTGCCAGCAGCGTCCGAGTAGCGGGAGGCGATGAGCAGTTCTTC.

This clone came up once. This rearrangement joins TRBV29-1 to TRBJ2-1, with 7 nucleotides matching TRBD2. This CDR3 spans 16 amino acids. Germline V gene sequence: CDR1 SQVTM, CDR2 ANQGSEA. Unmatched junction bases numbered 10, after V lost 2 bases and J lost 3 bases. The CDR3 region has the DNA TGCAGCGTTGAATTCTCTGAAGCGGGGTTCTACAATGAGCAGTTCTTC. Translated, it gives CSVEFSEAGFYNEQFF.